The following is a T cell receptor (beta chain) sequence with its context. Its specificity is not known. This entry comes from a study of beta chain features in type 1 diabetes. Expressed TCRB transcripts were sequenced because the entire RNA isolate underwent reverse transcription. Deep immunoSEQ sequencing covered naive, central memory and regulatory T cell samples. Using immunoSEQ multiplex PCR, the repertoire was profiled, and TCRdb retains in-frame clones only, with some absent. The sample holds 150,000 to 200,000 clones, roughly 8% seen once. Findings and limits, study-wide: Moderate yet significant TCRB CDR3 shortening was seen in Type 1 diabetes patients in all four CD4+ subsets.

This CDR3 is built from 12 residues. The V gene lost 0 bases and the J gene lost 5 bases, with 8 bases spanning the gap. Germline-derived CDR1 and CDR2 are GTSNPN and SVGIG (reference sequence). Sample: central memory CD4+ T cells from blood. This receptor was identified in a woman in her thirties or forties with type 1 diabetes. This rearrangement joins TRBV30 to TRBJ2-7; perhaps TRBD2 as D (6 bases). CDR3: CAWSVGGDEQYF. As DNA, the CDR3 is TGTGCCTGGAGTGTAGGCGGGGACGAGCAGTACTTC. Using reference TRBV30 and TRBJ2-7 for the parts outside the CDR3, the full variable domain is SQTIHQWPATLVQPVGSPLSLECTVEGTSNPNLYWYRQAAGRGLQLLFYSVGIGQISSEVPQNLSASRPQDRQFILSSKKLLLSDSGFYLCAWSVGGDEQYFGPGTRLTVT.